This entry features one TCR beta chain sequence. This clonotype was recorded only once. The antigen this receptor binds is unknown. Base-call qualities are not available, and no considerably larger clone is one nucleotide away. Evidence from one read is weak. This entry is derived from a study of vaccination and CD4 T cells after COVID-19 (dated by TCRdb to the early 2020s). Background for the entire study: Six males and four females were included in the convalescent cohort, with two Hispanic individuals, seven Caucasians, two Asians and one multiracial person represented. Participants got two doses of the Pfizer-BioNTech BNT162b2 vaccine (n=8) or two doses of the Moderna mRNA-1273 vaccine (n=2). Control cultures used a CEFX viral epitope pool as positive control, an HIV-1 Nef peptide pool as negative control, or no peptide. In ten to eleven COVID-19 convalescent patients and several infection-naive healthy vaccine recipients, the spike-specific CD4+ TCR repertoire before mRNA vaccination was compared with the repertoire after mRNA vaccination. Post-COVID blood samples from convalescent patients were collected a median of 101 days after diagnosis, with a range of roughly 35 to 170 days. Post-vaccine blood samples were obtained a median of approximately 70 days after the second vaccine dose, with a range of roughly 14 to 241 days. Overlapping spike peptide pools from SARS-CoV-2 and from the common cold coronaviruses HCoV-NL63, HCoV-OC43 and HCoV-229E were used as culture stimuli. In an earlier paper using these donors, memory CD4+ T cell crossreactivity between SARS-CoV-2 and common cold coronavirus spike proteins was assessed at the TCR clonotype level.

The CDR3 runs 15 residues from the cysteine to the phenylalanine. Just the 45-base CDR3 DNA is kept, in frame starting at base 1. CDR1 and CDR2 (DFQATT, SNEGSKA) derive from the germline V gene (reference sequence). Clipping removes 5 bases from V and 0 bases from J, with 7 as the unmatched junction base count. Library construction relied on PCR. DNA from cultured CD4+ T cells was subjected to TCR sequencing with the Oncomine TCR Beta short-read assay at the Johns Hopkins FTIC core. The QIAamp micro DNA kit was used to extract genomic DNA from the cultured CD4+ T cells. The Oncomine TCR Beta libraries from cultured CD4+ T cells were pooled using unique dual indexes and then sequenced on an Illumina iSeq 100. Turning to the authors' computational methods: Non-productive sequences were filtered out, and CDR3s that did not start with C, did not end with F or W, or were shorter than 7 amino acids were discarded. Antigen-specific clonotypes were identified with the MANAFEST web application by comparing peptide-stimulated wells with reference and other culture wells. For a clone to be called positive, the clone needed an FDR below 0.05, an odds ratio above 5, and a productive frequency above 0.1% in at least two of three replicate wells. A clonotype counted as cross-reactive if it showed significant expansion both in the SARS-CoV-2 spike wells and in at least one common cold coronavirus spike condition. Levenshtein distances (stringdist) and unrooted phylogenetic trees (ape) in R version 3.6.1 were used to assess CDR3 homology. TCRdb passed the public sequencing reads through fastp at Q25 and MiXCR, retaining productive beta sequences. Every CDR3 protein is listed once, alongside the most common genes and DNA of its rows. Here the V and J calls rest on TCRdb's processing, not on the authors' analysis. In this sample the table shows several thousand distinct CDR3 sequences, less than 50% of which occur a single time. The ten largest account for around 24% of the sample.

The treatment or condition tag for this specimen amounts to: roughly ten-day PBMC culture with coronavirus spike peptide pools or control peptides (ViraFEST assay). CD4+ T cells from unexposed donors were collected before the COVID-19 pandemic (2011-2018). To expand antigen-specific T cells with peptide pools and then pick out the expanded clonotypes through TCR sequencing, the study relied on the ViraFEST assay. Each well held fewer than 2.5 million PBMCs cultured with approximately 9.2 ug/ml peptide pools in IMDM containing about 5% human AB serum and approximately 10 IU/ml IL-2. On days 3 and 7, half of the culture medium was replaced with fresh IL-2-containing medium. After less than twelve days of culture, CD4+ T cells were isolated by negative selection with the EasySep CD4+ T cell isolation kit. As far as cell numbers permitted, CD4+ T cells from unexposed donors were tested for reactivity against SARS-CoV-2 S and N as well as four spike pools from common cold coronaviruses. PBMCs were separated from whole blood using Ficoll-Paque Plus gradient centrifugation and then either used fresh or cryopreserved at -140C. In general, triplicate wells were set up for every culture condition. The leukapheresis product for the unexposed donors was obtained through commercial purchase.

Overall study results and their limits: Among the post-vaccine SARS-CoV-2-reactive clones in convalescent patients, a median around 90% showed up only after vaccination, which suggests vaccine-specific priming. Relatively few convalescent patients were included in the study, and early timepoints after natural infection were not analyzed. In convalescent patients, nearly all vaccine-specific clones (304 of 307) were found to be mono-reactive for SARS-CoV-2 spike rather than cross-reactive with common cold coronaviruses. Although the median number of SARS-CoV-2-reactive clonotypes went up from fewer than 25 after infection to around 39 after vaccination, the increase was not significant.

This clonotype originated in a human donor in good health. Sequencing was performed on CD4+ T cells from blood, cultured in vitro. The sequence joins TRBV20-1 to TRBJ2-3, with 8 bases aligning to TRBD1. The bases read TGCAGTGCTGAGGACAGGGTGGCTAGCACAGATACGCAGTATTTT. Its coded protein is CSAEDRVASTDTQYF.